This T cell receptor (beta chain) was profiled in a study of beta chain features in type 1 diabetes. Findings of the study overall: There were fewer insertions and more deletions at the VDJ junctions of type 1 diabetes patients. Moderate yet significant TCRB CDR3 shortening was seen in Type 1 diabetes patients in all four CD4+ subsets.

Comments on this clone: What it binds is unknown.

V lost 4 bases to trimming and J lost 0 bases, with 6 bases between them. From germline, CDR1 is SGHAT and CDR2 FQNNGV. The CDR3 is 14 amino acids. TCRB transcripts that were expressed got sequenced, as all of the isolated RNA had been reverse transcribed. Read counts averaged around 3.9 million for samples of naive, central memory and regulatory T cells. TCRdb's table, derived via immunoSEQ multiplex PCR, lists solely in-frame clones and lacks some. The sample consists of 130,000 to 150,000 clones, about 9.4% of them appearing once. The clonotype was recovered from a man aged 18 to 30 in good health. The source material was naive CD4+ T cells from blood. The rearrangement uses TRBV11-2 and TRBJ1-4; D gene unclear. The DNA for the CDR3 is TGTGCCAGCAGCTCGACACCAACTAATGAAAAACTGTTTTTT. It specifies CASSSTPTNEKLFF.